This TCR beta chain was profiled in a study of T-cell memory formation after mild COVID-19. MiXCR, applied by TCRdb to the 5' RACE reads, yields one record per CDR3 protein. The table lists 200,000 to 250,000 distinct CDR3 sequences, more than 8% of them singletons. Overall study findings and caveats: Mostly located in CM and EM were contracting CD4+ clones, with contracting CD8+ clones located in EMRA. The study detected some responding clones in pre-infection memory, suggesting cross-reactive memory joined. Among clones contracting day 15 to 85, CD4/CD8 was balanced, whereas later expanders leaned CD4+.

As concerns this clonotype: Its antigen is not identified.

Germline V CDR1 and CDR2: LNHNV, YYDKDF (reference sequence). The CDR3 consists of 15 residues. The junction had 2 bases not matched to a gene; V was cut back by 1 base and J by 7 bases. Sequenced material: PBMCs or a T cell subset sorted from them (not recorded which). The sequence was obtained from a man younger than 30 who had mild COVID-19 (a few samples of this study predate the infection). Cell type and time point are not known. The rearrangement joins TRBV15 to TRBJ1-4; 11 bases agree with TRBD1. CDR3 residues: CATSRAGTGGEKLFF. The DNA of the CDR3 is TGTGCCACCAGCAGAGCGGGGACAGGGGGTGAAAAACTGTTTTTT.